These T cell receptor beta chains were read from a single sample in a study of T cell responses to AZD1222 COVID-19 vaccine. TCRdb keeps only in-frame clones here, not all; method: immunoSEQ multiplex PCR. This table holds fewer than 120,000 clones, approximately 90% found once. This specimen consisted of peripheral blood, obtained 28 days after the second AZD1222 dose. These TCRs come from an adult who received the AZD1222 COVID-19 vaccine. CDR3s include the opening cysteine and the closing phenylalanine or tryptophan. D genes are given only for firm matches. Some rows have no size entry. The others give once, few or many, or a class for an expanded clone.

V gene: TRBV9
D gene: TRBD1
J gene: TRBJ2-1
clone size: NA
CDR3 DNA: TGTGCCAGCAGCAGAGCCGGGACAGGGGGCTACAATGAGCAGTTCTTC
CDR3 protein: CASSRAGTGGYNEQFF

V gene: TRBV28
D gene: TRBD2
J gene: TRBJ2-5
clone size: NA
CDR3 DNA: TGTGCCAGCAGTTTTGTTGGACTAGCGGGAGGGGAGACCCAGTACTTC
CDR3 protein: CASSFVGLAGGETQYF

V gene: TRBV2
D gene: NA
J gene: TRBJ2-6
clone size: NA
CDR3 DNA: TGTGCCAGCAGTGACGGCAGGGTTCGGGGTGGGGCCAACGTCCTGACTTTC
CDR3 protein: CASSDGRVRGGANVLTF

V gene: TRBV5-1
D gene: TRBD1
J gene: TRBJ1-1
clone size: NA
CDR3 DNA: TGCGCCAGCAGCGAAGTAGGGACAGGGGAAACTGAAGCTTTCTTT
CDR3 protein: CASSEVGTGETEAFF

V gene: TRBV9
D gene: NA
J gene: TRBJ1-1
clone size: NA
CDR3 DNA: TGTGCCAGCAGCCCCCAAAATGAGAACACTGAAGCTTTCTTT
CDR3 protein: CASSPQNENTEAFF

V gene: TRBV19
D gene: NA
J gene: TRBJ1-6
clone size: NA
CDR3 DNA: TGTGCCAGTAGTAAGGGGGGGGCCCGTGGATCACCCCTCCACTTT
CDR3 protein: CASSKGGARGSPLHF

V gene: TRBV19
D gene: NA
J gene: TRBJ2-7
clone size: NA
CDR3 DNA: TGTGCCACACGACGAGGGAGGACCTACGAGCAGTACTTC
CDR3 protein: CATRRGRTYEQYF

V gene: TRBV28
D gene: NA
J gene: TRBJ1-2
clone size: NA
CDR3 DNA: TGTGCCAGCCATGTGGGCTTTCGCTACACCTTC
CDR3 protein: CASHVGFRYTF

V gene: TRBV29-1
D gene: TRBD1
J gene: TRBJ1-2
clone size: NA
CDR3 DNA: TGCAGCGTTGAAGGGGGACAGCCGCCTCTTCCCTATGGCTACACCTTC
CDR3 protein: CSVEGGQPPLPYGYTF

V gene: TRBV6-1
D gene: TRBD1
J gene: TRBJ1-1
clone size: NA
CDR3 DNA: TGTGCCAGCAGTGTCCCGGGACAGTTAAATGGAAGGAACACTGAAGCTTTCTTT
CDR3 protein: CASSVPGQLNGRNTEAFF

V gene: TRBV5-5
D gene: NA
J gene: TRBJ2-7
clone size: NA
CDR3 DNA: TGTGCCAGCAGCGGGATTGGGGTGGTAGGGTACGAGCAGTACTTC
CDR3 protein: CASSGIGVVGYEQYF

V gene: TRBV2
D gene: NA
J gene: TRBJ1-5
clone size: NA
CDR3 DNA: TGTGCCAGCAGTAACAGGGAAAATCAGCCCCAGCATTTT
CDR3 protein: CASSNRENQPQHF

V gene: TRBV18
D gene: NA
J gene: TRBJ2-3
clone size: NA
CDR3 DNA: TGTGCCAGCTCACTCGCTTTCAGAGATACGCAGTATTTT
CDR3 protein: CASSLAFRDTQYF

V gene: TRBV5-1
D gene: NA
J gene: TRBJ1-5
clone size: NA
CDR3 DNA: TGCGCCAGCAGAAGGGAGCCAAATAGCAATCAGCCCCAGCATTTT
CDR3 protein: CASRREPNSNQPQHF

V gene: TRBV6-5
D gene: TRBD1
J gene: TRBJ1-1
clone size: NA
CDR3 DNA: TGTGCCAGCAGAGCCGGGACAGGGTACACTGAAGCTTTCTTT
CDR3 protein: CASRAGTGYTEAFF

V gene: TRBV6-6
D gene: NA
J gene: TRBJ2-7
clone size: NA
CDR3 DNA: TGTGCCAGCAGTTACTCTCCGTCGGGAACCTACGAGCAGTACTTC
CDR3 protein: CASSYSPSGTYEQYF

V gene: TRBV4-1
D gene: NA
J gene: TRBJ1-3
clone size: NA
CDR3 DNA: TGCGCCAGCAGCCAAGATGTGACCGCCCTCTCTGGAAACACCATATATTTT
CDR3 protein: CASSQDVTALSGNTIYF

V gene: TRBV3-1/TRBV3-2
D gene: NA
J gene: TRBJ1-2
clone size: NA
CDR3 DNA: TGTGCCAGCAGCCAAGATCTAGCGGGGAATGGCTACACCTTC
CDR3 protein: CASSQDLAGNGYTF

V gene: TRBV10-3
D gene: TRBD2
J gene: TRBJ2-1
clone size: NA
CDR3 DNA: TGTGCCATCTGGAGCGGGGGGGCTTCATTGGGTCATGAGCAGTTCTTC
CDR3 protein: CAIWSGGASLGHEQFF

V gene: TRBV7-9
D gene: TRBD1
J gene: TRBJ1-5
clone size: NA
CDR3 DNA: TGTGCCAGCAGCTTCTGGGGGGCAGGGGGCGAGCAGCCCCAGCATTTT
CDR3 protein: CASSFWGAGGEQPQHF

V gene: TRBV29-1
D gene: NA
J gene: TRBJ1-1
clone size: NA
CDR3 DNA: TGCAGCGGAAGAGACAGTTCTGAAGCTTTCTTT
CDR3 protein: CSGRDSSEAFF

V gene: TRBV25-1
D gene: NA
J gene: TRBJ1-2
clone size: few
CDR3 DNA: TGTGCCAGCAGTCCACTGGGGGGATATGGCTACACCTTC
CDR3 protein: CASSPLGGYGYTF

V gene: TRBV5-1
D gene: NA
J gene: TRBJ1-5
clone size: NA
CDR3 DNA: TGCGCCAGCAGCTTGACGAGGAGTAGTCAGCCCCAGCATTTT
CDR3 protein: CASSLTRSSQPQHF

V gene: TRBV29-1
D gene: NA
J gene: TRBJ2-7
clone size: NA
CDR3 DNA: TGCAGCGTTGAGTTCGGGGCCGGGCTCTCCTACGAGCAGTACTTC
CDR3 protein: CSVEFGAGLSYEQYF

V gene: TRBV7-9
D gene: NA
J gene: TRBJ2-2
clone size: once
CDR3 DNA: TGTGCCAGCCGCTCACAGGGGAACACCGGGGAGCTGTTTTTT
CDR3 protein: CASRSQGNTGELFF

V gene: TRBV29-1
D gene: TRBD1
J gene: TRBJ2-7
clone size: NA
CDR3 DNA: TGCAGCGTTGGGGACAGGGAACGTCGCGAGCAGTACTTC
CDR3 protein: CSVGDRERREQYF

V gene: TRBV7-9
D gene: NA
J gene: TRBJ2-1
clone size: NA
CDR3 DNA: TGTGCCAGTCAGGGGAGCTCCTACAATGAGCAGTTCTTC
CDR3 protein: CASQGSSYNEQFF

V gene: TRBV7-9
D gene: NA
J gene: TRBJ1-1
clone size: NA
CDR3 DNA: TGTGCCAGCAGCGCCGACGGGCCATCGAACACTGAAGCTTTCTTT
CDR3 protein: CASSADGPSNTEAFF

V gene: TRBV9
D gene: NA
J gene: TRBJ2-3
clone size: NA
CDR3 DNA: TGTGCCAGCAGCGTCTATACGGGAGTCGGCACAGATACGCAGTATTTT
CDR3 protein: CASSVYTGVGTDTQYF

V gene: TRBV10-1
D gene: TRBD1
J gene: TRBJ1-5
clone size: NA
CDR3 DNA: TGCGCCAGCAGTTTTCAGGGGGCGAGGGGATGGGGCAATCAGCCCCAGCATTTT
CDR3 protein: CASSFQGARGWGNQPQHF

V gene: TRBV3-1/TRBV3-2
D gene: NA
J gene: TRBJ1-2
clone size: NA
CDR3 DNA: TGTGCCAGCAGCCAAGAAGGTCGTCACTATGGCTACACCTTC
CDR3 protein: CASSQEGRHYGYTF

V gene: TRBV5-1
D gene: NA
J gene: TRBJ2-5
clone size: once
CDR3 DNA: TGCGCCAGCAGCACGGAGGGTCAAGAGACCCAGTACTTC
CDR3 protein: CASSTEGQETQYF

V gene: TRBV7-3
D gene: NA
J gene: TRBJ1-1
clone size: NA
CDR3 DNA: TGTGCCAGCAGCTCTACAGGGATCACTGAAGCTTTCTTT
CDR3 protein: CASSSTGITEAFF

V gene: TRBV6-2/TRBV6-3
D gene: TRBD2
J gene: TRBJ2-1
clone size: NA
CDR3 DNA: TGTGCCAGCAGTTATGATACTAGCGGCCAAAAGAGTTTAACCAATGAGCAGTTCTTC
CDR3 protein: CASSYDTSGQKSLTNEQFF

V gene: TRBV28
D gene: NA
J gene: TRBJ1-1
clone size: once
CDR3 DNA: TGTGCCAGCAGTTTGCTGGGAACTGAAGCTTTCTTT
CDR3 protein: CASSLLGTEAFF

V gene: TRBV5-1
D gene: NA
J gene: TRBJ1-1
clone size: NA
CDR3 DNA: TGCGCCAGCAAACCACAGGGCCTCAGCACAACTGAAGCTTTCTTT
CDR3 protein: CASKPQGLSTTEAFF

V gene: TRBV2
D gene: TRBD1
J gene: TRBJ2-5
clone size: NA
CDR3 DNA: TGTGCCAGCAGTGAAGTTTTTAACAGGGGGTACGGGACCCAGTACTTC
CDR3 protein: CASSEVFNRGYGTQYF

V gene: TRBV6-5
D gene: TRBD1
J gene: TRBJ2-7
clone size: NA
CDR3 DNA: TGTGCCAGCAGTTACATAGACAGGGGGCTCCGCGAGCAGTACTTC
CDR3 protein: CASSYIDRGLREQYF